Reported below is one T cell receptor (beta chain). Its matching antigen is unknown. Then a second PCR, running roughly 7 to 11 cycles, was carried out with a sample-barcoded 5' primer and a J-beta primer mix. CDR3-containing paired-end reads numbering at least 2.5 million came from each sample. MiXCR was run by TCRdb on the 5' RACE reads, yielding one entry per CDR3 protein. This table has 1.8 million or so distinct CDR3 sequences, roughly 43% appearing once. The data stem from a study of blood T cells in healthy people across ages. Study outcomes and limitations: It was held that diversity estimates obtained from one million T cells represented underestimates.

CDR3 size: 14 residues. The germline gives CDR1 SNHLY, CDR2 FYNNEI. V was cut by 0 bases and J by 2 bases, with 7 bases left in between. Per sample, no less than 5.5 micrograms of total RNA were extracted. This receptor was obtained from a human donor in good health. This chain uses TRBV2 with TRBJ1-2; D is unclear. Input material: blood. CDR3 sequence (DNA): TGTGCCAGCAGTGAAGCGATAGCCAACTATGGCTACACCTTC. Its translation: CASSEAIANYGYTF.